The rows below give T cell receptor beta chains drawn from one sample of a study of early T cells in non-severe SARS-CoV-2 infection. TCRdb re-analysed the 5' RACE reads in MiXCR, keeping a single row per CDR3 protein. The sample includes roughly 69,000 distinct CDR3 sequences, approximately 11% of them seen just once. The material was whole blood, obtained at baseline. These receptors all come from an adult who was a healthcare worker with PCR-confirmed SARS-CoV-2 infection or an uninfected control (not recorded which). The CDR3 runs from the conserved cysteine through the conserved F or W. Each record gives: J gene, CDR3 length, V gene, CDR3 protein.

J: TRBJ2-5
length: 14
V: TRBV7-9
CDR3: CASSKTGTQETQYF

J: TRBJ2-1
length: 17
V: TRBV5-1
CDR3: CASSLVFFLSSYNEQFF

J: TRBJ2-1
length: 14
V: TRBV7-9
CDR3: CASSLAGGGNEQFF

J: TRBJ1-1
length: 13
V: TRBV7-9
CDR3: CASSLAVAAEAFF

J: TRBJ2-2
length: 13
V: TRBV18
CDR3: CASAPEAAGELFF

J: TRBJ1-5
length: 14
V: TRBV6-5
CDR3: CASRLTGVNQPQHF

J: TRBJ2-5
length: 17
V: TRBV28
CDR3: CASSDRILAGGLETQYF

J: TRBJ2-7
length: 14
V: TRBV20-1
CDR3: CSARIGQGMYEQYF

J: TRBJ1-6
length: 17
V: TRBV6-6
CDR3: CASSYSSNPGYNSPLHF

J: TRBJ1-6
length: 15
V: TRBV6-5
CDR3: CASSYSRDRNSPLHF

J: TRBJ1-1
length: 14
V: TRBV5-1
CDR3: CASSLRSMNTEAFF

J: TRBJ2-7
length: 14
V: TRBV27
CDR3: CASSFSGKRYEQYF

J: TRBJ1-2
length: 13
V: TRBV27
CDR3: CASSLVGTYGYTF

J: TRBJ1-5
length: 14
V: TRBV28
CDR3: CASSFWGGNQPQHF